The rows below give T cell receptor beta chains drawn from one sample of a study of blood T cell repertoires in COVID-19. TCRdb keeps only in-frame clones here, not all; method: immunoSEQ multiplex PCR. Among 300,000 to 450,000 clones listed, around nine tenths were seen once. Source material: peripheral blood. The receptors derive from a human donor in a cohort sampled during active COVID-19. Each CDR3 is given with its conserved first and last residue. The order of the fields is D gene, V gene, J gene, clone size, CDR3 protein, CDR3 DNA. The D gene is left open where the match is weak. The size of a clone is reported for some rows only, either as once, few or many, or as a class for expanded clones.

d_gene: -; v_gene: TRBV30; j_gene: TRBJ1-2; abundance: -; CDR3aa: CAWSVRAGGYTF; CDR3nt: TGTGCCTGGAGTGTACGAGCGGGGGGCTACACCTTC
d_gene: TRBD2; v_gene: TRBV23-1; j_gene: TRBJ2-7; abundance: -; CDR3aa: CASSRGGASGLNYEQYF; CDR3nt: TGCGCCAGCAGTCGCGGCGGGGCTAGCGGGTTGAACTACGAGCAGTACTTC
d_gene: TRBD1; v_gene: TRBV6-5; j_gene: TRBJ1-1; abundance: -; CDR3aa: CASSTRDSRTEAFF; CDR3nt: TGTGCCAGCAGTACCCGGGACAGTCGGACTGAAGCTTTCTTT
d_gene: TRBD2; v_gene: TRBV5-5; j_gene: TRBJ2-5; abundance: -; CDR3aa: CASSALAGEQETQYF; CDR3nt: TGTGCCAGCAGCGCACTAGCGGGGGAGCAAGAGACCCAGTACTTC
d_gene: -; v_gene: TRBV7-2; j_gene: TRBJ1-3; abundance: -; CDR3aa: CASSRLRSSGNTIYF; CDR3nt: TGTGCCAGCAGCAGGCTACGGAGCTCTGGAAACACCATATATTTT
d_gene: TRBD1; v_gene: TRBV5-4; j_gene: TRBJ1-2; abundance: many; CDR3aa: CASSSARQGIYYGYTF; CDR3nt: TGTGCCAGCAGCTCGGCAAGACAGGGAATTTACTATGGCTACACCTTC
d_gene: -; v_gene: TRBV5-1; j_gene: TRBJ1-3; abundance: -; CDR3aa: CASSPTVTGNTIYF; CDR3nt: TGCGCCAGCAGCCCTACGGTGACTGGAAACACCATATATTTT
d_gene: -; v_gene: TRBV4-1; j_gene: TRBJ1-1; abundance: -; CDR3aa: CASSPWPFGKVREAFF; CDR3nt: TGCGCCAGCAGCCCCTGGCCTTTCGGGAAGGTTCGAGAAGCTTTCTTT
d_gene: -; v_gene: TRBV27; j_gene: TRBJ1-2; abundance: once; CDR3aa: CASSPRDIRDYGYTF; CDR3nt: TGTGCCAGCAGTCCCAGGGACATCAGGGACTATGGCTACACCTTC
d_gene: -; v_gene: TRBV5-1; j_gene: TRBJ2-1; abundance: -; CDR3aa: CASSLSGVFNEQFF; CDR3nt: TGCGCCAGCAGCTTATCAGGGGTCTTCAATGAGCAGTTCTTC
d_gene: -; v_gene: TRBV30; j_gene: TRBJ1-4; abundance: -; CDR3aa: CAWANGQYEKLFF; CDR3nt: TGTGCCTGGGCAAATGGTCAGTACGAAAAACTGTTTTTT
d_gene: TRBD2; v_gene: TRBV5-1; j_gene: TRBJ2-3; abundance: -; CDR3aa: CASSLDPSGRLTDTQYF; CDR3nt: TGCGCCAGCAGCTTGGATCCTAGCGGGAGGTTGACAGATACGCAGTATTTT
d_gene: TRBD2; v_gene: TRBV28; j_gene: TRBJ2-1; abundance: -; CDR3aa: CASSDWGLANEQFF; CDR3nt: TGTGCCAGCAGTGATTGGGGACTAGCCAATGAGCAGTTCTTC
d_gene: -; v_gene: TRBV7-3; j_gene: TRBJ1-1; abundance: -; CDR3aa: CASSYDSYTEAFF; CDR3nt: TGTGCCAGCAGCTACGACAGTTACACTGAAGCTTTCTTT
d_gene: -; v_gene: TRBV7-7; j_gene: TRBJ2-5; abundance: -; CDR3aa: CASSLNTRQTQYF; CDR3nt: TGTGCTAGCAGCTTAAACACGCGGCAGACCCAGTACTTC
d_gene: TRBD2; v_gene: TRBV4-1; j_gene: TRBJ2-1; abundance: -; CDR3aa: CASMGAASGIYEQFF; CDR3nt: TGCGCCAGCATGGGGGCGGCTAGCGGGATCTATGAGCAGTTCTTC
d_gene: TRBD1; v_gene: TRBV9; j_gene: TRBJ1-2; abundance: -; CDR3aa: CASSVPRQGPNYGYTF; CDR3nt: TGTGCCAGCAGCGTCCCTCGACAGGGACCTAACTATGGCTACACCTTC
d_gene: -; v_gene: TRBV28; j_gene: TRBJ1-2; abundance: few; CDR3aa: CASSLSEAEGYTF; CDR3nt: TGTGCCAGCAGTTTATCCGAAGCGGAGGGCTACACCTTC
d_gene: -; v_gene: TRBV6-6; j_gene: TRBJ2-7; abundance: -; CDR3aa: CASRLNRDTYEQYF; CDR3nt: TGTGCCAGCAGACTAAACCGGGACACCTACGAGCAGTACTTC
d_gene: TRBD1; v_gene: TRBV6-1; j_gene: TRBJ1-2; abundance: few; CDR3aa: CASSEAAGQGLAEGYTF; CDR3nt: TGTGCCAGCAGTGAAGCGGCCGGACAGGGGCTAGCGGAAGGCTACACCTTC
d_gene: TRBD2; v_gene: TRBV19; j_gene: TRBJ2-3; abundance: few; CDR3aa: CASSARPAGMAADTQYF; CDR3nt: TGTGCCAGTAGTGCCCGACCAGCGGGAATGGCGGCAGATACGCAGTATTTT
d_gene: -; v_gene: TRBV15; j_gene: TRBJ2-6; abundance: -; CDR3aa: CATSTFRVSGANVLTF; CDR3nt: TGTGCCACCAGCACATTCCGGGTATCTGGGGCCAACGTCCTGACTTTC
d_gene: TRBD1; v_gene: TRBV5-1; j_gene: TRBJ2-5; abundance: once; CDR3aa: CASSLDGQEQETQYF; CDR3nt: TGCGCCAGCAGCTTGGACGGACAGGAGCAAGAGACCCAGTACTTC
d_gene: TRBD2; v_gene: TRBV6-6; j_gene: TRBJ2-7; abundance: -; CDR3aa: CASSQPGLAGDGYEQYF; CDR3nt: TGTGCCAGCAGTCAGCCGGGACTAGCGGGAGACGGCTACGAGCAGTACTTC
d_gene: TRBD2; v_gene: TRBV30; j_gene: TRBJ2-1; abundance: -; CDR3aa: CAWSLTSGGFGEQFF; CDR3nt: TGTGCCTGGAGTCTGACTAGCGGGGGCTTCGGGGAGCAGTTCTTC
d_gene: TRBD2; v_gene: TRBV7-9; j_gene: TRBJ2-7; abundance: -; CDR3aa: CASSLASGGTSYEQYF; CDR3nt: TGTGCCAGCAGCTTAGCCTCGGGAGGGACCTCCTACGAGCAGTACTTC
d_gene: -; v_gene: TRBV3-1/TRBV3-2; j_gene: TRBJ1-2; abundance: -; CDR3aa: CASSPGTSQGGYTF; CDR3nt: TGTGCCAGCAGCCCAGGGACATCCCAGGGGGGCTACACCTTC
d_gene: TRBD1; v_gene: TRBV2; j_gene: TRBJ1-1; abundance: -; CDR3aa: CASSGGDRSLGTEAFF; CDR3nt: TGTGCCAGCAGTGGGGGGGACAGATCCTTAGGCACTGAAGCTTTCTTT
d_gene: TRBD1; v_gene: TRBV5-1; j_gene: TRBJ2-7; abundance: -; CDR3aa: CASSIRDRGAEQYF; CDR3nt: TGCGCCAGCAGCATCCGGGACAGGGGAGCCGAGCAGTACTTC
d_gene: -; v_gene: TRBV6-2/TRBV6-3; j_gene: TRBJ2-7; abundance: -; CDR3aa: CASSNLGGEGTYEQYF; CDR3nt: TGTGCCAGCAGTAACTTGGGGGGAGAGGGGACCTACGAGCAGTACTTC